A selection of T cell receptor beta chains follows, all from one sample in a study of T-cell memory formation after mild COVID-19. Each CDR3 protein is one row after TCRdb ran MiXCR on the 5' RACE reads. The data contain roughly 620,000 distinct CDR3 sequences, approximately 19% of them singletons. The sequencing input was PBMCs or a T cell subset sorted from them (not recorded which). Every receptor here comes from an adult woman who had mild COVID-19 (a few samples of this study predate the infection). Cell type and time point are not known. CDR3s include the opening cysteine and the closing phenylalanine or tryptophan. The D gene is left open where the match is weak. Only some rows state a clone size, as once, few, many or a class for expanded clones.

v_gene,abundance,d_gene,j_gene,CDR3nt,CDR3aa
TRBV29-1,few,TRBD2,TRBJ2-1,TGCAGCGTGGGAGCGGGAGGCGGCATTTATGAGCAGTTCTTC,CSVGAGGGIYEQFF
TRBV27,many,NA,TRBJ2-1,TGTGCCAGCAGAGAATTGGGGGACAATGAGCAGTTCTTC,CASRELGDNEQFF
TRBV4-3,NA,NA,TRBJ1-1,TGCGCCAGCAGCCAAGACAGGGATGCGGGCACTGAAGCTTTCTTT,CASSQDRDAGTEAFF
TRBV4-3,many,TRBD2,TRBJ2-1,TGCGCCAGCAGCCAAGGGACTAGCGGGAGAGGAAATGAGCAGTTCTTC,CASSQGTSGRGNEQFF
TRBV7-2,NA,NA,TRBJ2-3,TGTGCCAGCAGCCCGGGTCGGGGGATACCACAGATACGGCAGTATTTT,CASSPGRGIPQIRQYF
TRBV24-1,NA,TRBD2,TRBJ2-7,TGTGCCACCAGTGACCCTTCAAGCGGGAGTCGAGAGCAGTACTTC,CATSDPSSGSREQYF
TRBV4-1,few,NA,TRBJ2-7,TGCGCCAGCAGCCAAGGGCTCTTCTCCTACGAGCAGTACTTC,CASSQGLFSYEQYF
TRBV6-6,NA,NA,TRBJ2-1,TGTGCCAGCAGTTCCTATGAGCAGTTCTTC,CASSSYEQFF
TRBV6-2/TRBV6-3,NA,TRBD2,TRBJ2-1,TGTGCCAGCAGTTACTCGACCCTAGCGGGAGTCTACAATGAGCAGTTCTTC,CASSYSTLAGVYNEQFF
TRBV27,NA,TRBD1,TRBJ2-3,TGTGCCAGCAGGTGGGACAGAACTAGCACAGATACGCAGTATTTT,CASRWDRTSTDTQYF
TRBV5-1,NA,TRBD1,TRBJ1-2,TGCGCCAGCAGCTTGGGACAGGGTTGGTATGGCTACACCTTC,CASSLGQGWYGYTF